This is a list of T cell receptor beta chains from one sample in a study of tumor-infiltrating lymphocytes in primary liver carcinoma. TCRdb re-called the multiplex PCR reads with MiXCR, one entry per CDR3 protein. The sample lists 310,000 or so distinct CDR3 sequences, 45% to 70% occurring once. The sequenced material came from peripheral blood. These receptors all stem from a woman aged 25 to 45 with primary liver carcinoma and hepatitis B virus infection. Each CDR3 is given with its conserved first and last residue. D genes are given only for firm matches. Clone size is shown for a subset of rows, as once, few, many or a class of expanded clone.

d_call | j_call | clone_size | v_call | cdr3_nt | cdr3_aa
TRBD2 | TRBJ2-5 | . | TRBV7-9 | TGTGCCAGCAGCCCGTGGACTAGCGGGGCCCAAGAGACCCAGTACTTC | CASSPWTSGAQETQYF
. | TRBJ2-3 | . | TRBV6-6 | TGTGCCAGCAGTTCCCGGACATGGGATACGCAGTATTTT | CASSSRTWDTQYF
TRBD1 | TRBJ1-1 | many | TRBV11-2 | TGTGCCAGCAGCTCCTTTACAGGGGGCACTGAAGCTTTCTTT | CASSSFTGGTEAFF
. | TRBJ2-1 | . | TRBV4-1 | TGCGCCAGCAGCCAAGACTTTTACAATGAGCAGCTCTTC | CASSQDFYNEQLF
. | TRBJ1-2 | few | TRBV5-4 | TGTGCCTGCGCCCATCAATTCGATGGCTACACCTTC | CACAHQFDGYTF
. | TRBJ2-7 | . | TRBV11-3 | TGTGCCAGCAGCTTGGAATCCCGTTCTTCATACGAGCTGTACTTC | CASSLESRSSYELYF
TRBD2 | TRBJ2-3 | few | TRBV5-1 | TGCGCCAGCAGCTTGGGAGGGACTAGCGGCACAGATACGCAGTATTTT | CASSLGGTSGTDTQYF
. | TRBJ2-7 | . | TRBV7-9 | TGTGCCAGCGTTGCGGGCGAGCAGTACTTC | CASVAGEQYF
TRBD2 | TRBJ2-2 | . | TRBV12-3/TRBV12-4 | TGTGCCAGCAGACCGGGACTAGGGGACCATCGGGGCATCGGGGAGCTGTTTTTT | CASRPGLGDHRGIGELFF
TRBD1 | TRBJ2-5 | . | TRBV11-1 | TGTGCCAGCCGAGGGGGCACCAGTGGGCAGTACTTC | CASRGGTSGQYF
. | TRBJ2-7 | . | TRBV19 | TGTGCCAGTAGTATAGCCGTAGGCCCGAGTGACGAGCAGTACTTC | CASSIAVGPSDEQYF
. | TRBJ1-1 | . | TRBV5-6 | TGTGCCAGCAGCGTAGGGAACACTGAAGCTTTCTTT | CASSVGNTEAFF
. | TRBJ1-2 | . | TRBV10-3 | TGTGCCATCAGTGAGCCGGCAGGGGCAAATGGCTACACCTTC | CAISEPAGANGYTF
TRBD2 | TRBJ2-7 | . | TRBV7-9 | TGTGCCAGCAGCTTAGCGGGAGGGCCTGACAACGAGCAGTACTTC | CASSLAGGPDNEQYF
. | TRBJ2-6 | . | TRBV6-5 | TGTGCCAGCAATTACTCCCCGGGAGCTGGGGCCAACGTCCTGACCTTC | CASNYSPGAGANVLTF
TRBD1 | TRBJ1-1 | . | TRBV6-5 | TGTGCCATCAGTGCCGGGACAGGGTTAGTCGGCACTGAAGCTTTCTTT | CAISAGTGLVGTEAFF
. | TRBJ2-5 | . | TRBV6-2/TRBV6-3 | TGTGCCAGCACTTACTCGACTCATCTGACCCAGTATTTC | CASTYSTHLTQYF
TRBD1 | TRBJ1-5 | . | TRBV30 | TGTGCCTGGACAGACAGGGCGGATCAGCCCCAGCATTTT | CAWTDRADQPQHF
. | TRBJ2-5 | . | TRBV6-5 | TGTGCCGGCAGTTACTCGAGCAGGGCGGAGACCCAGTACTTC | CAGSYSSRAETQYF
. | TRBJ2-2 | . | TRBV12-3/TRBV12-4 | TGTACCAGCAGTTTCAATTCAGGCGGGGAGCTGTTTTTT | CTSSFNSGGELFF
. | TRBJ1-3 | once | TRBV12-3/TRBV12-4 | TGTGTCAGCAGTGTCCCGAGCTCTGGAAACACCATATATTTT | CVSSVPSSGNTIYF
. | TRBJ1-1 | . | TRBV19 | TGTGCCAGTAGTATTGGGAAAGCTTTCTTT | CASSIGKAFF
TRBD2 | TRBJ2-3 | . | TRBV7-9 | TGTGCCAGCAGGTCGGGACTAGCGGGAGGTCACACAGATACGCAGTATTTT | CASRSGLAGGHTDTQYF
. | TRBJ2-1 | . | TRBV7-9 | TGTGCCAGCAGCTCTGAGGGATATCGTGTTGAGCAGTTCTTC | CASSSEGYRVEQFF
. | TRBJ1-6 | . | TRBV6-5 | TGTGCCAGCAGCGGCAGGGAAGATTCACCCCTCCACTTT | CASSGREDSPLHF
TRBD2 | TRBJ2-7 | . | TRBV11-2 | TGTGCCAGCAACCGGGAGGCGTCGGGGCCCGAATACTTC | CASNREASGPEYF
. | TRBJ2-7 | . | TRBV5-1 | TGCGCCAGCAGCTTGAATAGCGTTCGCGGCGAGCAGTACTTC | CASSLNSVRGEQYF
. | TRBJ2-7 | . | TRBV10-2 | TGCGCCAGCAATCGAGTGGGGTACTGCGAGCAGTACTTC | CASNRVGYCEQYF
. | TRBJ2-3 | . | TRBV7-9 | TGTGCCAGCAGCCACGACCGGGCGTGGGGCACAGATACGCAGTATTTT | CASSHDRAWGTDTQYF
TRBD2 | TRBJ2-1 | few | TRBV4-1 | TGCGCCAGCAGCCCCAATGGGGCTAGCGGATCCTACAATGAGCAGTTCTTC | CASSPNGASGSYNEQFF
TRBD1 | TRBJ2-7 | . | TRBV7-9 | TGTGCCAGCAGCCCGACAGGGATTACCTCCTACGAGCAGTACTTC | CASSPTGITSYEQYF
. | TRBJ1-3 | . | TRBV6-5 | TGTGCCAGCAGTTCGGTTCTGGGGGTTGGGGGAAACACCATATATTTT | CASSSVLGVGGNTIYF
TRBD2 | TRBJ2-1 | many | TRBV4-1 | TGCGCCAGCAGCCAAGATTGGGGACTAGCGGCGAATGAGCAGTTCTTC | CASSQDWGLAANEQFF
. | TRBJ2-7 | . | TRBV11-2 | TGTGCCAGCAGCCCACGACTAGTGGAAGTCAGAGAGCAGTACTTC | CASSPRLVEVREQYF
TRBD2 | TRBJ2-2 | many | TRBV6-5 | TGTGCCAGCAGTTACTCGAGACTAGCGGGGGCCACCGGGGAGCTGTTTTTT | CASSYSRLAGATGELFF
. | TRBJ1-3 | . | TRBV6-1 | TGTGCCAGCAGTGCGTCTATTTGGCAGGCCTCTGGAAACACCATATATTTT | CASSASIWQASGNTIYF
. | TRBJ2-2 | . | TRBV6-5 | TGTGCCGGCAGTTCCCAGGGCCCCGGGGAGCTGTTTTTC | CAGSSQGPGELFF
TRBD2 | TRBJ2-7 | . | TRBV7-9 | TGTGCCAGCAGCTTAGAAAGGACTAGAGGCGAGCAGTACTTC | CASSLERTRGEQYF
. | TRBJ2-1 | . | TRBV21-1 | TGTGCCAGCAGCAAAAGCGGGAGAGGGAATGAGCTGTTCTTC | CASSKSGRGNELFF
TRBD2 | TRBJ2-1 | . | TRBV6-1 | TGTTCCAGCCTTAACCTACTATACAGCGGGATTATTAAGTGTGACAATGAGCAGTTCTTC | CSSLNLLYSGIIKCDNEQFF
. | TRBJ2-1 | . | TRBV11-2 | TGTGCCAGCAGCTTAAAGGCGAGAGAACTGTTTGAGCAGTTCTTC | CASSLKARELFEQFF
TRBD2 | TRBJ2-7 | . | TRBV6-2/TRBV6-3 | TGTGCCAGCAGTTACTCCCGGGCTAGCGGGAGGTCAGCCTCCTACGAGCAGTACTTC | CASSYSRASGRSASYEQYF
. | TRBJ2-7 | once | TRBV11-2 | TGTGCCAGCAGCTTAAATCATGGGTACGGCAGCGAGCATTACTTC | CASSLNHGYGSEHYF
. | TRBJ2-7 | . | TRBV13 | TGTGCCAGCAGCTTAGAATACAGGGCTCAGAGCGAGCAGTACTTC | CASSLEYRAQSEQYF
. | TRBJ1-1 | . | TRBV12-3/TRBV12-4 | TGTGCCAGCAGCTCTACGGTGGGCACTGAAGCTTTCTTT | CASSSTVGTEAFF
TRBD1 | TRBJ1-6 | few | TRBV7-8 | TGTGCCAGCAGGACGGGACAGGGGATGAATTCACCCCTCCACTTT | CASRTGQGMNSPLHF
. | TRBJ2-4 | . | TRBV5-1 | TGTGCCAGCAGTTTAGGGGGTACGGCCAAAAACATTCAGTACTTC | CASSLGGTAKNIQYF
. | TRBJ2-5 | . | TRBV7-9 | TGTGCCAGCAGAAAACAGGGGACTGAAGAGACCCAGTACTTC | CASRKQGTEETQYF
TRBD2 | TRBJ2-5 | once | TRBV4-1 | TGCCCCAGAAGCCAGAGGGGACTCCGGCGGGAGGAGACCCAGTACTTC | CPRSQRGLRREETQYF
TRBD2 | TRBJ2-7 | . | TRBV12-3/TRBV12-4 | TGTGCCAGCAGTCCCGGGGGGGGTACTCCCTACGACCAGTACTTC | CASSPGGGTPYDQYF